Here is one T cell receptor beta chain with its context. The antigen is not known. This CDR3 contains 14 residues. Trimming took 3 bases from V and 3 from J, leaving 12 bases between them. Germline V gives CDR1 MGHRA, CDR2 YSYEKL. The sample comes from a study of cytomegalovirus exposure and HLA in healthy donors. Study in general: Samples from HLA-typed donors yielded about 85 million unique TCRs in an early data release. Study-level results: Later, an analysis showed that TCR beta chains associated with HLA were more clonally expanded than others that were equally common.

The study ran its PCR with 60 Vbeta and 13 Jbeta primers. Libraries were prepared by immunoSEQ multiplex PCR; TCRdb keeps only in-frame clonotypes and omits some of them. The table includes about 140,000 clones, 76% detected once. The V call is TRBV4-1, the J call TRBJ2-7; D may be TRBD1 (6 bases). The source is a man younger than 30 in good health and CMV-seronegative. What was sequenced was PBMCs. CDR3 protein: CASSQDDRNYEQYF. CDR3 coding DNA: TGCGCCAGCAGCCAGGATGACAGGAACTACGAGCAGTACTTC.